The 29 T cell receptor beta chains in this list originate from one sample, sequenced in a study of T cells in Graves' hyperthyroidism and ophthalmopathy. Amplified regions were TCR beta CDR3 sequences from RNA transcripts. With the HTBI primer set, the TCR CDR3 went through a first round of RT-PCR. TCRdb ran MiXCR on the multiplex PCR reads and lists one entry per CDR3 protein. This table has some 600,000 distinct CDR3 sequences, over 11% appearing once. The sequenced sample was blood. These receptors all stem from a woman aged 25-40 years with Graves' hyperthyroidism that later progressed to Graves' ophthalmopathy.

This clonotype has ten or more counts. The genes are TRBV15 and TRBJ2-7, with D perhaps TRBD1 or TRBD2 (5 bases each). From germline, CDR1 is LNHNV and CDR2 YYDKDF (reference sequence). CDR3 length: 14 residues. V dropped 1 base and J dropped 2 bases, with 9 bases sitting between them. Written as DNA, the CDR3 is TGTGCCACCAGCAGAGCCGTGGGGGCCTACGAGCAGTACTTC. Amino acid sequence: CATSRAVGAYEQYF.

This clonotype was counted at least ten times. The V gene is TRBV19, the J gene TRBJ2-7; tentative D call: TRBD1 (5 bases). The ends were cut back, 6 bases at V and 1 base at J, with 19 bases in the middle. The CDR3 contains 16 residues. Looked up from germline, CDR1 is LNHDA and CDR2 is SQIVND (reference sequence). The CDR3 bases are TGTGCCAGTAGGGCTACAGGCGGAAGCCTGTCCTACGAGCAGTACTTC. Translated: CASRATGGSLSYEQYF.

This clonotype was counted a few times. The chain combines TRBV20-1 with TRBJ1-1, with D possibly TRBD1 on 5 matching bases. The germline gives CDR1 DFQATT, CDR2 SNEGSKA (reference sequence). The CDR3 runs to 14 residues. Trimming took off 2 bases at V and 3 bases at J, with 13 bases between the two ends. CDR3 nucleotide sequence: TGCAGTGCTAGATTGGGGGGTCCGGACACTGAAGCTTTCTTT. This gives the protein CSARLGGPDTEAFF.

This clonotype has ten or more counts. This chain connects TRBV19 to TRBJ1-2; unclear D gene. CDR3 length: 12 amino acids. The V gene lost 2 bases and the J gene lost 6 bases, with 7 bases spanning the gap. Germline CDR1 reads LNHDA; CDR2 reads SQIVND (reference sequence). CDR3 loop: CASSITGNGYTF. The CDR3 nucleotides are TGTGCCAGTAGTATAACGGGAAATGGCTACACCTTC.

This clonotype was recorded many times. The chain carries TRBV28 and TRBJ1-2, with D possibly matching TRBD1 (6 bases). The germline V gene encodes CDR1 MDHEN and CDR2 SYDVKM. V gave up 8 bases and J gave up 0 bases, with 10 bases separating them. The CDR3 runs to 13 residues. CDR3 protein: CASRTATNYGYTF. The DNA of the CDR3 is TGTGCCAGCCGGACAGCCACTAACTATGGCTACACCTTC.

This clonotype occurred many times. The chain couples TRBV29-1 to TRBJ2-7, with TRBD2 as a possible D gene (6 bases). CDR1 is SQVTM, CDR2 ANQGSEA, per germline. CDR3 length: 12 residues. With 6 bases removed from V and 1 base from J, the gap between germline ends came to 10 bases. DNA for the CDR3: TGCAGCGTCCGGGACTTTTCCTACGAGCAGTACTTC. The encoded protein is CSVRDFSYEQYF.

This clonotype was detected a few times. The chain has TRBV12-5 and TRBJ2-1; 7 bases map to TRBD1. V dropped 2 bases and J dropped 9; count of bases not matched to a gene: 10. Germline lookup yields CDR1 LGHNT and CDR2 FRNRAP. The length of the CDR3 is 15 residues. The CDR3 is CASGLNRGAVFEQFF. In nucleotides, the CDR3 is TGTGCTAGTGGTTTGAACAGGGGAGCGGTATTTGAGCAGTTCTTC.

This clonotype was recorded many times. The genes are TRBV19 and TRBJ2-2; perhaps TRBD1 as D (7 bases). CDR3 length: 15 amino acids. Germline-derived CDR1 and CDR2 are LNHDA and SQIVND (reference sequence). V was shortened by 4 bases and J by 3 bases, with 12 bases between the two germline ends. The CDR3 nucleotides are TGTGCCAGTAGTAGCGGGACAGCATACACCGGGGAGCTGTTTTTT. This sequence encodes CASSSGTAYTGELFF.

This clonotype was counted at least ten times. CDR3 DNA sequence: TGTGCCAGCAGCTCCCCTGGTAGTGGCCCACAAGAGACCCAGTACTTC. Amino acids: CASSSPGSGPQETQYF. The rearrangement links TRBV7-9 to TRBJ2-5; D gene ambiguous. CDR1 SEHNR and CDR2 FQNEAQ come from the germline V gene (reference sequence). V was cut by 4 bases and J by 2 bases, with 17 bases left in between. The CDR3 spans 16 residues.

Ten or more counts support this clonotype. The chain combines TRBV19 with TRBJ2-5; TRBD1 matches at 7 bases. This CDR3 comprises 13 residues. V shed 6 bases, J shed 5 bases, and the junction held 6 bases outside the gene matches. CDR1 is LNHDA, CDR2 SQIVND, per germline (reference sequence). CDR3 nucleotide sequence: TGTGCCAGTAGCTTGACAGGGATGGAGACCCAGTACTTC. Protein product: CASSLTGMETQYF.

This clonotype was seen a few times. J is TRBJ2-7 and V is TRBV13; D tentatively fits TRBD1 or TRBD2 (5 bases each). CDR1 and CDR2 from the germline V gene are PRHDT and FYEKMQ (reference sequence). Trimming took 5 bases from V and 0 from J, leaving 14 bases between them. The length of the CDR3 is 15 residues. For the CDR3, the DNA is TGTGCCAGCAGCCTGAGGGACGGTACCTCCTACGAGCAGTACTTC. Translated, it gives CASSLRDGTSYEQYF.

This clonotype was recorded many times. The chain uses TRBV2 and TRBJ2-7; TRBD1 agrees at 10 bases. The junction had 5 bases not matched to a gene; V was cut back by 8 bases and J by 4 bases. Germline assignment: CDR1 SNHLY and CDR2 FYNNEI. The CDR3 has 13 amino acids. CDR3 protein: CASAGTGVYEQYF. As DNA, the CDR3 is TGTGCCAGCGCCGGGACAGGGGTATACGAGCAGTACTTC.

This clonotype was observed a handful of times. The chain employs TRBV24-1 and TRBJ1-1; 9 bases fit TRBD1. Germline lookup yields CDR1 KGHDR and CDR2 SFDVKD. The CDR3 runs 14 residues. The V and J ends lost 7 bases and 0 bases, in that order; junction bases with no gene match: 2. CDR3 in DNA: TGTGCCACCAGCGGGACAGGGATGAACACTGAAGCTTTCTTT. Translating it yields CATSGTGMNTEAFF.

This clonotype occurred many times. J is TRBJ2-4 and V is TRBV5-1, with a possible D match to TRBD1 (6 bases). CDR1 SGHRS and CDR2 YFSETQ come from the germline V gene. Trimming stripped 5 bases from V and 4 bases from J, with 10 bases between. The CDR3 is 13 residues long. CDR3 DNA: TGCGCCAGCAGTTCGGACAGTAAAAACATTCAGTACTTC. It codes for CASSSDSKNIQYF.

This clonotype has at least ten counts. Mismatch with germline at one junction end may stem from a read error. The CDR3 here is CASSVGQGSHEQYF. In DNA form, the CDR3 reads TGCGCCAGCAGCGTTGGCCAGGGCTCCCACGAGCAGTACTTC. This chain connects TRBV5-1 to TRBJ2-7, with D possibly matching TRBD1 (5 bases). The CDR3 sequence is 14 residues long. From germline, CDR1 is SGHRS and CDR2 YFSETQ.

The chain recombines TRBV6-6 with TRBJ1-6; 9 bases are shared with TRBD1. Looked up from germline, CDR1 is MNHNY and CDR2 is SVGAGI (reference sequence). This CDR3 region has 16 residues. Losses at the gene ends were 2 bases for V and 9 bases for J; bases not matched to a gene: 8. CDR3: CASSYPPRDRASPLHF. The CDR3 DNA reads as TGTGCCAGCAGTTACCCCCCGCGGGACAGGGCTTCACCCCTCCACTTT.

In DNA, the CDR3 is TGTGCCAGCAGCCAGATTGGATCTGGAAACACCATATATTTT. Encoded protein: CASSQIGSGNTIYF. V is TRBV4-2 and J is TRBJ1-3; no clear D. Between the trimmed V and J ends, which lost 3 bases and 1 base, there was a span of 7 bases. Germline values: CDR1 LGHNA, CDR2 YNFKEQ. This CDR3 is 14 amino acids long.

This clonotype was seen repeatedly, ten times or more. Written as DNA, the CDR3 is TGCAGTGCTAGAAGGCTAGCGGGTGAGCAGTACTTC. It translates to CSARRLAGEQYF. V usage is TRBV20-1 and J usage is TRBJ2-7; 8 bases are shared with TRBD2. Germline values: CDR1 DFQATT, CDR2 SNEGSKA (reference sequence). J lost 7 bases, V lost 2 bases, and 4 bases had no gene match. The CDR3 loop spans 12 amino acids.

This clonotype came up many times. The chain uses TRBV9 and TRBJ2-1, with D unresolved. The V and J ends lost 4 bases and 0 bases respectively, with 11 bases between them. This CDR3 is 15 amino acids long. Germline CDR1 is SGDLS and CDR2 is YYNGEE. The DNA of the CDR3 is TGTGCCAGCAGCCCGGGCTATGCCTCCTACAATGAGCAGTTCTTC. Protein product: CASSPGYASYNEQFF.

In this sample, this clonotype turned up many times. A clone one base away is much larger, so this may be a read error. The gene calls are TRBV7-3 and TRBJ1-1; D call uncertain. Germline CDR1 reads SGHTA; CDR2 reads FQGTGA. Trimming shortened V by 4 bases and J by 1 base, and 7 bases separated the two germline ends. The CDR3 is 13 residues long. The CDR3 here is CASSSEGNTEAFF. Written as DNA, the CDR3 is TGTGCCAGCAGCTCAGAGGGGAACACTGAAGCTTTCTTT.

This clonotype came up many times. This chain joins TRBV11-2 and TRBJ2-1; 12 nucleotides match TRBD2. From germline, CDR1 is SGHAT and CDR2 FQNNGV. With V trimmed by 5 bases and J by 0 bases, 5 bases remained unmatched. This CDR3 region has 17 residues. The CDR3 region has the DNA TGTGCCAGCAGCAAGGGACTAGCGGGTAGCTCCTACAATGAGCAGTTCTTC. It is translated as CASSKGLAGSSYNEQFF. Full variable domain (rest looked up from reference TRBV11-2 and TRBJ2-1): EAGVAQSPRYKIIEKRQSVAFWCNPISGHATLYWYQQILGQGPKLLIQFQNNGVVDDSQLPKDRFSAERLKGVDSTLKIQPAKLEDSAVYLCASSKGLAGSSYNEQFFGPGTRLTVL.

J is TRBJ1-1 and V is TRBV10-2; TRBD1 aligns across 9 bases. J lost 0 bases, V lost 3 bases, and 11 bases had no gene match. Germline V CDR1 and CDR2: WSHSY, SAAADI. This CDR3 has 18 amino acids. CDR3 in amino acids: CASSDPTGGTTLNTEAFF. The CDR3, as DNA: TGCGCCAGCAGTGACCCGACAGGGGGAACTACTTTGAACACTGAAGCTTTCTTT.

This clonotype was found many times. The chain combines TRBV25-1 with TRBJ1-1; 10 nucleotides match TRBD1. Germline V CDR1 and CDR2: MGHDK, SYGVNS. J gave up 4 bases and V 6 bases, and 17 bases lay outside the gene matches. The length of the CDR3 is 18 residues. CDR3 in amino acids: CASRPTLGTGEWGTEAFF. The CDR3 region has the DNA TGTGCCAGCAGGCCCACACTCGGGACAGGGGAGTGGGGCACTGAAGCTTTCTTT.

This clonotype was counted many times. The rearrangement uses TRBV2 and TRBJ1-1; D not certain. Trimming cost V 4 bases and J 11 bases, with 17 bases left between them. The germline V gene has CDR1 SNHLY and CDR2 FYNNEI. CDR3 length: 13 residues. The CDR3 loop reads CASSGEGLRVAFF. DNA for the CDR3: TGTGCCAGCAGTGGAGAGGGCCTAAGGGTGGCTTTCTTT.

Ten or more counts support this clonotype. The chain is built from TRBV5-1 and TRBJ2-7, with 8 bases that match TRBD1. The germline V gene has CDR1 SGHRS and CDR2 YFSETQ. V gave up 5 bases and J gave up 2 bases; unmatched junction bases: 6. The CDR3 extends over 14 amino acids. CDR3 sequence (DNA): TGCGCCAGCAGGGGCGGACAGGGAGCCTACGAGCAGTACTTC. Protein sequence: CASRGGQGAYEQYF.

This clonotype was observed at least ten times. This chain joins TRBV28 and TRBJ1-2, with TRBD1 identical over 7 bases. After removal of 2 bases from V and 3 bases from J, the junction contained 6 bases not matched to a gene. The CDR3 has 15 amino acids. CDR1 and CDR2 from the germline V gene are MDHEN and SYDVKM. The CDR3 loop reads CASSLRQGVHYGYTF. The CDR3, as DNA: TGTGCCAGCAGTTTAAGACAGGGAGTTCACTATGGCTACACCTTC.

This clonotype was counted at least ten times. The chain combines TRBV15 with TRBJ2-7; 11 positions agree with TRBD2. CDR3 length equals 16 residues. Looked up from germline, CDR1 is LNHNV and CDR2 is YYDKDF (reference sequence). V gave up 4 bases and J gave up 2 bases; unmatched junction bases: 7. The CDR3 DNA is TGTGCCACCAGCATCCTTACTAGCGGGGGTACCTACGAGCAGTACTTC. This encodes CATSILTSGGTYEQYF.

J is TRBJ1-1 and V is TRBV20-1; D is uncertain. The CDR3 is 13 residues long. V dropped 3 bases and J dropped 0 bases, with 8 bases sitting between them. CDR1 is DFQATT and CDR2 is SNEGSKA in the germline V gene (reference sequence). The CDR3 DNA sequence: TGCAGTGCTAGCAGTCACTTGAACACTGAAGCTTTCTTT. Translation: CSASSHLNTEAFF.

This clonotype was seen a handful of times. V usage is TRBV20-1 and J usage is TRBJ1-3; D is possibly TRBD1 (5 bases). Trimming took 5 bases from V and 0 from J, leaving 17 bases between them. Germline CDR1 and CDR2: DFQATT and SNEGSKA (reference sequence). The CDR3 is 16 amino acids. The CDR3 region has the DNA TGCAGTGCTGAGGGTTACGACAGACCCTCTGGAAACACCATATATTTT. Translation gives CSAEGYDRPSGNTIYF.